This passage covers 16 T cell receptor beta chains from one sample sequenced in a study of blood T cell repertoires in COVID-19. TCRdb's table, derived via immunoSEQ multiplex PCR, lists solely in-frame clones and lacks some. In the table there are a few hundred thousand clones, 86% of which are singletons. What was sequenced was PBMCs or T cells enriched from blood (not recorded which). The receptors originated from a woman between 45 and 65 years old in a cohort exposed to, infected with or recovered from COVID-19 (not recorded which).

A single count supports this clone. The V call is TRBV7-2, the J call TRBJ1-4, with D tentatively TRBD1 (6 bases). Trimming cost V 5 bases and J 4 bases, with 17 bases left between them. Looked up from germline, CDR1 is SGHTA and CDR2 is FQGNSA. The CDR3 totals 16 residues. DNA of the CDR3: TGTGCCAGCAGCACCCGACAGGATGTATATAATGAAAAACTGTTTTTT. Amino acids: CASSTRQDVYNEKLFF. The complete variable domain, with remaining parts taken from reference TRBV7-2 and TRBJ1-4, reads GAGVSQSPSNKVTEKGKDVELRCDPISGHTALYWYRQSLGQGLEFLIYFQGNSAPDKSGLPSDRFSAERTGGSVSTLTIQRTQQEDSAVYLCASSTRQDVYNEKLFFGSGTQLSVL.

V usage is TRBV5-1 and J usage is TRBJ1-3; no clear D. The length of the CDR3 is 14 residues. V was shortened by 0 bases and J by 2 bases, with 6 bases between the two germline ends. CDR1 is SGHRS and CDR2 is YFSETQ in the germline V gene. This CDR3 reads CASSLDRPGNTIYF. CDR3 nucleotides: TGCGCCAGCAGCTTGGACAGACCTGGAAACACCATATATTTT. The full variable domain, its missing parts supplied by reference TRBV5-1 and TRBJ1-3, is KAGVTQTPRYLIKTRGQQVTLSCSPISGHRSVSWYQQTPGQGLQFLFEYFSETQRNKGNFPGRFSGRQFSNSRSEMNVSTLELGDSALYLCASSLDRPGNTIYFGEGSWLTVV.

This chain uses TRBV4-3 with TRBJ2-7; D is uncertain. Germline-derived CDR1 and CDR2 are LGHNA and YSLEER. Trimming removed 4 bases at V and 3 bases at J, with 16 bases between. There are 15 residues in the CDR3. This chain's CDR3 is CASSLRQGHNYEQYF. The CDR3 region has the DNA TGCGCCAGCAGCCTTCGACAAGGTCATAACTACGAGCAGTACTTC.

This chain links TRBV11-2 with TRBJ2-3, with 8 bases fitting TRBD2. V dropped 6 bases and J dropped 4; count of bases not matched to a gene: 6. Germline assignment: CDR1 SGHAT and CDR2 FQNNGV. The CDR3 totals 14 residues. CDR3 DNA: TGTGCCAGCAGAATGGGACTAGTTTCAGATACGCAGTATTTT. It encodes CASRMGLVSDTQYF.

The rearrangement joins TRBV7-9 to TRBJ1-1; D is undetermined. Germline loops: CDR1 SEHNR, CDR2 FQNEAQ (reference sequence). This CDR3 has 15 amino acids. The V end lost 4 bases, the J end lost 2 bases, and 14 bases lay between the germline ends. The CDR3 sequence: CASSSSVAGNTEAFF. DNA of the CDR3: TGTGCCAGCAGCTCGTCTGTCGCAGGCAACACTGAAGCTTTCTTT.

The CDR3 loop reads CASSKWDPGQGTKHSGGTDTQYF. CDR3 nucleotide sequence: TGTGCCAGCAGCAAATGGGACCCCGGGCAGGGGACGAAACACAGTGGGGGCACAGATACGCAGTATTTT. The chain combines TRBV21-1 with TRBJ2-3; the table's D gene call, TRBD1, was not cross checked with the DNA. TRBV21-1 is annotated as a pseudogene. The CDR3 sequence is 23 residues long.

The count of this clone is one. The chain has TRBV6-5 and TRBJ1-2; no definite D call. The V end lost 0 bases, the J end lost 7 bases, and 12 bases lay between the germline ends. The CDR3 sequence is 14 residues long. Germline values: CDR1 MNHEY, CDR2 SVGAGI. In DNA, the CDR3 is TGTGCCAGCAGTTACTCCCAGGTCCATGGTGGCTACACCTTC. Protein: CASSYSQVHGGYTF.

This chain links TRBV20-1 with TRBJ1-2; perhaps TRBD1 as D (6 bases). This CDR3 is built from 11 residues. Per the germline V gene, CDR1 is DFQATT and CDR2 is SNEGSKA (reference sequence). Trimming shortened V by 5 bases and J by 9 bases, and 13 bases separated the two germline ends. The CDR3 reads CSARTAISYTF. CDR3 sequence (DNA): TGCAGTGCTCGGACAGCCATTAGCTACACCTTC.

The V and J genes are TRBV29-1 and TRBJ1-2; D is perhaps TRBD1 (5 bases). V shed 5 bases and J shed 7 bases, with 14 bases lying between them. Germline V CDR1 and CDR2: SQVTM, ANQGSEA. The CDR3 is 12 amino acids. The CDR3 bases are TGCAGCGTTATGTCAGGGTACAGTGGCTACACCTTC. Protein sequence: CSVMSGYSGYTF.

The genes are TRBV5-4 and TRBJ1-2; 9 positions match TRBD1. V lost 3 bases and J lost 8; bases outside the gene matches: 11. Germline lookup yields CDR1 SGHNT and CDR2 YYREEE (reference sequence). This CDR3 is built from 15 residues. CDR3 residues: CASSYTGTGRSGYTF. CDR3 nucleotide sequence: TGTGCCAGCAGCTACACCGGGACAGGGAGGTCGGGCTACACCTTC.

The gene calls are TRBV11-1 and TRBJ2-3; D is unresolved. The CDR3 is 12 residues long. The germline V gene has CDR1 SGHAT and CDR2 FQDESV (reference sequence). The V end lost 6 bases, the J end lost 0 bases, and 4 bases lay between the germline ends. The CDR3 sequence: CASRASTDTQYF. The CDR3 coding sequence is TGTGCCAGCAGAGCGAGCACAGATACGCAGTATTTT.

V is TRBV7-8 and J is TRBJ1-6; a weak D match, TRBD1 (6 bases). V was trimmed by 5 bases and J by 8 bases, leaving 16 bases between them. Germline V lookup: CDR1 SGHVS, CDR2 FQNEAQ. This CDR3 spans 15 amino acids. Here the CDR3 reads CASSLYRATDSPLHF. The DNA of the CDR3 is TGTGCCAGCAGCCTTTACAGGGCAACGGATTCACCCCTCCACTTT.

This rearrangement joins TRBV3-1 (or the pseudogene TRBV3-2) to TRBJ1-5; 9 bases align to TRBD1. CDR1 is LGHDT and CDR2 is YNNKEL in the germline V gene (reference sequence). The V segment lost 4 bases and the J segment 4 bases; nucleotides outside the gene matches: 2. This CDR3 has 14 residues. The CDR3 is CASSLGTGNQPQHF. The CDR3, as DNA: TGTGCCAGCAGCCTTGGGACAGGGAATCAGCCCCAGCATTTT.

The V and J genes are TRBV5-8 and TRBJ1-4; D might be TRBD1 (6 bases). From germline, CDR1 is SGHTS and CDR2 YDEGEE. V was clipped by 4 bases and J by 8 bases, with 18 bases between them. This CDR3 spans 15 amino acids. The CDR3 DNA is TGTGCCAGCAGCCCCGGACAGAACTGGGGCGAAAAACTGTTTTTT. It translates to CASSPGQNWGEKLFF.

V usage is TRBV3-1 (or the pseudogene TRBV3-2) and J usage is TRBJ2-1; 13 nucleotides agree with TRBD2. There are 15 residues in the CDR3. Trimming cost V 2 bases and J 10 bases; bases outside gene matches: 5. CDR1 and CDR2 (germline): LGHDT, YNNKEL (reference sequence). CDR3 region: CASSQQLAGGQEQFF. The CDR3 DNA reads TGTGCCAGCAGCCAACAACTAGCGGGGGGGCAGGAGCAGTTCTTC.

The chain carries TRBV4-1 and TRBJ1-2; D is possibly TRBD1 (5 bases). The V end lost 3 bases, the J end lost 0 bases, and 11 bases lay between the germline ends. This CDR3 comprises 15 residues. Germline V gene data show CDR1 as MGHRA and CDR2 as YSYEKL. CDR3 sequence reads: CASSQFGGSNYGYTF. Here the CDR3 DNA reads TGCGCCAGCAGCCAGTTCGGGGGGTCTAACTATGGCTACACCTTC.